Each of the 6 T cell receptor beta chains below was sequenced from the same sample in a study of shared clonotypes between healthy human individuals. Libraries were prepared by immunoSEQ multiplex PCR; TCRdb keeps only in-frame clonotypes and omits some of them. The sample shows fewer than 700,000 clones, around 77% of them seen only once. Sequencing was performed on PBMCs. These receptors were obtained from a woman in her 40s in good health. Some clones in this sample may be carry-over from other donors' samples.

This clone was recorded only once. The chain couples TRBV6-1 to TRBJ2-7; 10 nucleotides line up with TRBD2. This CDR3 contains 14 residues. The germline CDR1 and CDR2 sequences are MNHNS and SASEGT. V lost 6 bases to trimming and J lost 3 bases; unmatched junction nucleotides: 5. DNA for the CDR3: TGTGCCAGCAGGGGGACTAGCGCGGACTACGAGCAGTACTTC. As protein: CASRGTSADYEQYF.

The V gene is TRBV29-1, the J gene TRBJ2-3; 12 bases are a match to TRBD2. The CDR3 covers 14 residues. In germline, CDR1 is SQVTM, CDR2 ANQGSEA. V trimming: 5 bases; J trimming: 3 bases; junction bases outside the gene matches: 3. The CDR3: CSVNGLAGTDTQYF. The DNA for the CDR3 is TGCAGCGTTAACGGACTAGCGGGAACAGATACGCAGTATTTT.

The chain employs TRBV6-1 and TRBJ2-2; 7 bases are shared with TRBD1. Unmatched junction bases numbered 9, after V lost 8 bases and J lost 6 bases. CDR3 length: 14 residues. The germline gives CDR1 MNHNS, CDR2 SASEGT. CDR3 coding DNA: TGTGCCAGCGGATCAGGGGGTTCCCCCGGGGAGCTGTTTTTT. Its translation: CASGSGGSPGELFF.

Details on this clone: A clone one base away is much larger, so this may be a read error. CDR3 loop: CASSQGEQRNYNEQFF. As DNA, the CDR3 is TGCGCCAGCAGCCAAGGTGAGCAGCGGAATTACAATGAGCAGTTCTTC. The V and J genes are TRBV1 and TRBJ2-1; the table's D call TRBD2 went unverified against the DNA. TRBV1 is annotated as a pseudogene. This CDR3 has 16 residues.

The chain has TRBV28 and TRBJ2-1; TRBD1 might be the D (6 bases). The CDR3 is 15 amino acids. The V gene's germline CDR1 is MDHEN and CDR2 SYDVKM. The V gene lost 3 bases and the J gene lost 7 bases, with 16 bases spanning the gap. The CDR3 coding sequence is TGTGCCAGCAGTTTTGAGTTACAGGGATGGAATGAGCAGTTCTTC. Translated: CASSFELQGWNEQFF.

This chain connects TRBV6-5 to TRBJ1-3; D not resolved. Trimming pared 0 bases from V and 4 bases from J, leaving 7 bases between. The CDR3 covers 14 residues. Germline assignment: CDR1 MNHEY and CDR2 SVGAGI. CDR3 nucleotides: TGTGCCAGCAGTTACTCGTACGACGGAAACACCATATATTTT. It yields the protein CASSYSYDGNTIYF.